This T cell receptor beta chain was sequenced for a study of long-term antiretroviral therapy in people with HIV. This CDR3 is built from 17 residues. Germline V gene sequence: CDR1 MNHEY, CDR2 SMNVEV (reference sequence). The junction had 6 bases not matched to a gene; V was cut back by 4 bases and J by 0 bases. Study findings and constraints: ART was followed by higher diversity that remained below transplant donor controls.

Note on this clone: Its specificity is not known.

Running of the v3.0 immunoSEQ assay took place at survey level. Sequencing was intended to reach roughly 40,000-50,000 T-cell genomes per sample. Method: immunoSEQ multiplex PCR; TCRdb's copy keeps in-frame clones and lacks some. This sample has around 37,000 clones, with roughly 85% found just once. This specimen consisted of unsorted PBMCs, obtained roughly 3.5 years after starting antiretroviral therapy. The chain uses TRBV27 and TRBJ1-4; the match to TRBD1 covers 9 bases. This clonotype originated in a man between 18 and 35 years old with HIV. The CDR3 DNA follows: TGTGCCAGCAGTTCCCGACAGGGGGGTTCAACTAATGAAAAACTGTTTTTT. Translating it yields CASSSRQGGSTNEKLFF.